This T cell receptor (beta chain) was documented in a study of beta chain features in type 1 diabetes (dated by TCRdb to about 2018). Study-wide context: Mean age, gender distribution, total cell number and subset yield were not different between patients and healthy donors. A total of approximately 110,000,000 sorted cells were examined across all samples, and a strong correlation was observed between cell number per subset and RNA yield. In the study, recently diagnosed type 1 diabetes patients and matched healthy donors were compared on the TCRB repertoires of their sorted circulating CD4+ T cell subsets. Naive and central memory subsets were obtained from all 30 or so donors, but regulatory and stem cell-like memory subsets were isolated from only 8 patients and about eight healthy donors. Overall study results and their limits: Naive, central memory and regulatory TCRB repertoires appeared to be more similar among patients than among healthy donors. Shorter templates might have been favored by PCR, but patient and control samples were amplified and corrected together, so both groups would have been affected equally by any skew. Type 1 diabetes patients showed a moderate but significant shortening of TCRB CDR3 length in all four CD4+ subsets. Fewer insertions and more nucleotide deletions at VDJ recombination sites were observed in patients with type 1 diabetes, implying thymic rearrangement abnormalities. Because cDNA was sequenced instead of genomic DNA, activated cells with high expression could be over-represented, although the groups did not differ in activation or CD3 levels. Because small numbers of individuals were included in the HLA sub-analyses, any influence of HLA type on TCRB rearrangement was left unresolved.

V is trimmed back by 1 base and J by 4 bases, and the junction contains 8 bases that no gene match accounts for. Per the germline V gene, SGHTA is the CDR1 and FQGNSA is the CDR2. Counted from cysteine to phenylalanine, this CDR3 has 17 amino acids. Only CDR3 DNA is held: 51 bases, read in frame from base 1. The table lists this clone with a few counts. Its recognized antigen is unknown. No per-base quality is available; no much larger clone lies one base away. The High Capacity cDNA Reverse Transcription Kit was used to reverse transcribe all of the isolated RNA, meaning that expressed TCRB transcripts were what got sequenced. Deep immunoSEQ sequencing was applied to naive, central memory and regulatory T cell samples, giving an average of around 4 million total reads per sample. After sorted cells were lysed in RLT buffer, RNA was extracted with DNase-treated RNeasy Micro or Mini kits, with the choice depending on cell number. To prevent cross-contamination, every cell subset was processed on its own, while patient and healthy donor samples were processed together. TCRB sequences were amplified from cDNA with the immunoSEQ multiplex PCR, producing 87-bp fragments spanning the CDR3 region. Sequencing of the amplicons was performed on the Illumina HiSeq platform. The paper's data handling went like this. Synthetic template baselines were used to correct PCR bias computationally, reads within Hamming distance 2 were collapsed, and singletons that could not be merged were discarded. Reads were aligned against IMGT so that V, D and J genes, CDR3 length and insertions or deletions at six rearrangement sites could be assigned. Within each subset, clonotype counts were normalized to sorted cell number, after which true diversity and Gini coefficients were computed with the tcR R package. The overlap coefficient, calculated on TCRB nucleotide sequences, was used to quantify repertoire sharing. The clones in this table, taken by TCRdb from immuneACCESS, are in-frame only. Not every clone is retained; where verified, under half of the shortfall comes from an unresolved V gene, and the cause of the rest is unknown. Clone size and V and J calls were adopted from that table, with D and trimming inferred from the DNA. Counted in this sample were a few hundred thousand clones; over 8.5% of them appeared once. The ten largest clones add up to about 0.63% of the sample.

Each donor gave one peripheral blood draw, averaging approximately 120 mL, which was collected into heparinised tubes. A BD FACSAria II was used to sort naive, central memory, regulatory and stem cell-like memory CD4+ T cells with a panel that included CD45RO, CCR7, CD25, CD127, CD95 and CD27. Every sorted population had a purity above 95%. PBMCs were separated immediately by Lymphoprep density gradient centrifugation and were stained directly, without being cultured. So that batch effects would be minimized, each experiment stained and sorted samples in pairs, pairing one healthy donor with one patient.

Material for sequencing was central memory CD4+ T cells from blood. The sequence derives from a man aged 25 to 45 with type 1 diabetes. This receptor chain uses TRBV7-2 and TRBJ2-3; 10 bases in the junction line up with TRBD2. The CDR3 has the sequence CASSLVPSGSTADTQYF. In nucleotides, the sequence is TGTGCCAGCAGCTTAGTGCCTAGCGGGAGTACGGCAGATACGCAGTATTTT. Reference TRBV7-2 and TRBJ2-3 proteins supply the regions before and after the CDR3; the full variable domain is: GAGVSQSPSNKVTEKGKDVELRCDPISGHTALYWYRQSLGQGLEFLIYFQGNSAPDKSGLPSDRFSAERTGGSVSTLTIQRTQQEDSAVYLCASSLVPSGSTADTQYFGPGTRLTVL.